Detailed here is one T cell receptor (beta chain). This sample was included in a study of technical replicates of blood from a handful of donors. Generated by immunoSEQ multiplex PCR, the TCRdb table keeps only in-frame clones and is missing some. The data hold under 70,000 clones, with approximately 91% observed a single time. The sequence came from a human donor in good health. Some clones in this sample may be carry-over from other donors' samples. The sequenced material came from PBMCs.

CDR3 loop: CASSFLEGGVGELFF. The CDR3 coding sequence is TGTGCCAGCAGCTTCTTGGAAGGGGGAGTCGGGGAGCTGTTTTTT. The chain is built from TRBV7-9 and TRBJ2-2; weak D call: TRBD1 (6 bases). The CDR3 spans 15 residues. Looked up from germline, CDR1 is SEHNR and CDR2 is FQNEAQ (reference sequence). The V end lost 3 bases, the J end lost 7 bases, and 15 bases lay between the germline ends.